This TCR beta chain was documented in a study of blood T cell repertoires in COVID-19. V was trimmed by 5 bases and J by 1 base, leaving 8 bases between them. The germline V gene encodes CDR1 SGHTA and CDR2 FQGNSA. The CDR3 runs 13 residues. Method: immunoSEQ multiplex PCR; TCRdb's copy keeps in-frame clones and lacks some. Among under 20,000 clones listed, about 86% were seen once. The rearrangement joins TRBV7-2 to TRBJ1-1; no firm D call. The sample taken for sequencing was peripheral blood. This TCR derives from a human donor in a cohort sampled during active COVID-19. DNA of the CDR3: TGTGCCAGCAGCCGACAATCGAACACTGAAGCTTTCTTT. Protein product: CASSRQSNTEAFF.